Below, 11 T cell receptor beta chains from the same sample are listed, as sequenced in a study of blood T cells in healthy people across ages. A sample-barcoded 5' primer and a J-beta primer mix were used in a second PCR of about 7 to 12 cycles. One entry per CDR3 protein results from TCRdb running MiXCR on the 5' RACE reads. The sample yields more than 1,400,000 distinct CDR3 sequences, around two fifths seen once. Sequencing was carried out using blood. The receptors were sampled from a woman younger than 35 in good health.

This chain joins TRBV7-3 and TRBJ2-1, with a weak D call TRBD1 (5 bases). The CDR3 spans 13 residues. The V gene lost 2 bases and the J gene lost 10 bases, with 12 bases spanning the gap. CDR1 and CDR2 from the germline V gene are SGHTA and FQGTGA. The CDR3 bases are TGTGCCAGCAGCTTACAGGGATTTGGGGAGCAGTTCTTC. Amino acids: CASSLQGFGEQFF.

The genes are TRBV5-1 and TRBJ2-1; D unresolved. Trimming took 4 bases from V and 0 from J, leaving 5 bases between them. Germline V gene data show CDR1 as SGHRS and CDR2 as YFSETQ. This CDR3 contains 13 residues. The CDR3 is CASSGFSYNEQFF. In nucleotides, the CDR3 is TGCGCCAGCAGCGGGTTCTCCTACAATGAGCAGTTCTTC.

The genes are TRBV6-1 and TRBJ2-7; D gene unclear. CDR3 size: 14 residues. Germline assignment: CDR1 MNHNS and CDR2 SASEGT. Trimming took off 7 bases at V and 1 base at J, with 14 bases between the two ends. The CDR3 region is CASNWGTVSYEQYF. CDR3 bases: TGTGCCAGCAACTGGGGAACGGTATCCTACGAGCAGTACTTC.

The V gene is TRBV7-9, the J gene TRBJ2-3; no clear D gene. Germline V gives CDR1 SEHNR, CDR2 FQNEAQ (reference sequence). V was shortened by 5 bases and J by 7 bases, with 10 bases between the two germline ends. This CDR3 is built from 12 residues. The CDR3 reads CASSVEANTQYF. CDR3 bases: TGTGCCAGCAGCGTCGAGGCTAATACGCAGTATTTT.

This chain links TRBV6-1 with TRBJ2-1; TRBD1 matches 12 bases. The CDR3 contains 15 residues. The germline gives CDR1 MNHNS, CDR2 SASEGT. The V segment lost 2 bases and the J segment 9 bases; nucleotides outside the gene matches: 5. The CDR3 reads CASSEIGTGGREQFF. The CDR3 region has the DNA TGTGCCAGCAGTGAAATAGGGACAGGGGGCCGTGAGCAGTTCTTC.

The chain employs TRBV29-1 and TRBJ1-2; 9 bases are shared with TRBD1. The V gene end was trimmed by 5 bases and the J gene end by 6 bases; junction bases not matched to a gene: 13. Looked up from germline, CDR1 is SQVTM and CDR2 is ANQGSEA. The CDR3 runs to 15 residues. The CDR3 DNA reads TGCAGCGTTCCCCACAGGGGGCAAGGGCTTCATGGCTACACCTTC. Translation: CSVPHRGQGLHGYTF.

In this sample, this clonotype turned up a few times. The CDR3 sequence is CSARAAPSGTYEQYF. The CDR3 DNA is TGCAGTGCTAGAGCGGCCCCTAGCGGAACCTACGAGCAGTACTTC. This sequence joins TRBV20-1 and TRBJ2-5, with 7 bases fitting TRBD2. The closer fit of TRBJ2-7 to the DNA end suggests the J call may be wrong. This CDR3 comprises 15 residues. Per germline, CDR1 DFQATT and CDR2 SNEGSKA (reference sequence).

The chain employs TRBV7-2 and TRBJ1-2; 10 nucleotides align to TRBD1. With V trimmed by 1 base and J by 5 bases, 4 bases remained unmatched. This CDR3 spans 15 amino acids. The germline gives CDR1 SGHTA, CDR2 FQGNSA. CDR3 sequence reads: CASSLGTGGIYGYTF. DNA of the CDR3: TGTGCCAGCAGCTTAGGGACAGGGGGGATTTATGGCTACACCTTC.

This rearrangement joins TRBV6-1 to TRBJ1-4; D remains unclear. Per germline, CDR1 MNHNS and CDR2 SASEGT. V was clipped by 1 base and J by 8 bases, with 17 bases between them. This CDR3 is 16 amino acids long. The DNA of the CDR3 is TGTGCCAGCAGTGAAGGTGGAGCTGGGAGTTTCGAAAAACTGTTTTTT. Protein: CASSEGGAGSFEKLFF.

Concerning this clonotype itself: A much more abundant neighbour one base away suggests this may be a read error. The chain joins TRBV3-1 to TRBJ1-2; maybe TRBD1 (6 bases). The CDR3 is 13 residues long. V was clipped by 4 bases and J by 4 bases, with 10 bases between them. CDR1 is LGHDT, CDR2 YNNKEL, per germline (reference sequence). The CDR3 nucleotides are TGTGCCAGCAGCCCCCGGACAGCCTATGGCTACACCTTC. Its translation: CASSPRTAYGYTF.

This clonotype was counted a few times. V usage is TRBV20-1 and J usage is TRBJ2-7; TRBD2 matches at 8 bases. J was trimmed by 5 bases and V by 7 bases; bases with no gene match: 19. The germline gives CDR1 DFQATT, CDR2 SNEGSKA (reference sequence). The CDR3 totals 16 residues. The chain's CDR3 is CSVLGIGGGYLNEQYF. In nucleotides, the CDR3 is TGCAGTGTCCTAGGTATCGGGGGGGGCTATTTGAACGAGCAGTACTTC.